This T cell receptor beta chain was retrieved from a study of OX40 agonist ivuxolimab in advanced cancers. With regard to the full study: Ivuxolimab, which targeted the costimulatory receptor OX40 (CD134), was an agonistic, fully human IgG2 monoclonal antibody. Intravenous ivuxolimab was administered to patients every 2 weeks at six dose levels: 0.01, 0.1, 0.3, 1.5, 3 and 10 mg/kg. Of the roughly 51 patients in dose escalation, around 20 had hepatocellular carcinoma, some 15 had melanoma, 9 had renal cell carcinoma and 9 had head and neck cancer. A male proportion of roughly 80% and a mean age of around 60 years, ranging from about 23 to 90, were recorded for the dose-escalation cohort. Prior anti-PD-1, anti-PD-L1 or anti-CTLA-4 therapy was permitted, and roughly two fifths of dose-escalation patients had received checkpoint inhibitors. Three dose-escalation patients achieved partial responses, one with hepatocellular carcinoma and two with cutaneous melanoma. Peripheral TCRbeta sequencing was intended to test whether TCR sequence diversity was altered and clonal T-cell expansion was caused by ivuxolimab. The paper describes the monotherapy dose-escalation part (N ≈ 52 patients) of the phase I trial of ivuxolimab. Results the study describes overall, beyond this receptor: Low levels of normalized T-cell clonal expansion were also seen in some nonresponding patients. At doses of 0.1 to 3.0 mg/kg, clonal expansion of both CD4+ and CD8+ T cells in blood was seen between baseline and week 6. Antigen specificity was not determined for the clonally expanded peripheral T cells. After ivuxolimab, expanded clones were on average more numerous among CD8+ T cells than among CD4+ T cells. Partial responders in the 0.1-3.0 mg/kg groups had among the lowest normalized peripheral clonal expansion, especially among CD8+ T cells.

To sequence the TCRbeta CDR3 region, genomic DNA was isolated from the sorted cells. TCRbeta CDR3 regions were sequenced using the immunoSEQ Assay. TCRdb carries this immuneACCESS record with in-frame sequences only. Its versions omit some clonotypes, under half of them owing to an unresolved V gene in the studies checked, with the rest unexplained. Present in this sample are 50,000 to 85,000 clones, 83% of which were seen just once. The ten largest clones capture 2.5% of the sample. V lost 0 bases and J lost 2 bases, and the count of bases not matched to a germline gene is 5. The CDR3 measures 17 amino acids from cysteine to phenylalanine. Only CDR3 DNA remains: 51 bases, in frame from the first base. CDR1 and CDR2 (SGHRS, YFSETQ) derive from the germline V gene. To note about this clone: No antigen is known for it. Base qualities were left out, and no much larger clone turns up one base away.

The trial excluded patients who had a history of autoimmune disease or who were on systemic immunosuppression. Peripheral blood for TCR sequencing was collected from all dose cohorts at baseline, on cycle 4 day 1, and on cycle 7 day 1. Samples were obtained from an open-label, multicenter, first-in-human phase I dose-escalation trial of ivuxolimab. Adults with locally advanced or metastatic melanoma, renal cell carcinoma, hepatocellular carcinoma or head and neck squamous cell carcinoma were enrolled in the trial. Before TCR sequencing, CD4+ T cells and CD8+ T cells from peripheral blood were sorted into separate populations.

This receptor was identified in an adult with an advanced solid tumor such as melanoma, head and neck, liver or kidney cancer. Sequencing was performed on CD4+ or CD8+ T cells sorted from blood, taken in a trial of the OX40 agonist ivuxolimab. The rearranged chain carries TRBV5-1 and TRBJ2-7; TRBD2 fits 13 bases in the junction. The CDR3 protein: CASSLGLAGGLTYEQYF. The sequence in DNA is TGCGCCAGCAGCTTGGGACTAGCGGGAGGCTTAACCTACGAGCAGTACTTC.